The sequence of this T cell receptor beta chain was determined in a study of CD8+CD57+ T cells in acquired aplastic anemia. Ten or more counts support this clonotype. The template used for profiling TCR beta VDJ and CDR3 was genomic DNA. TCRdb called the reads again in MiXCR, with one record for every CDR3 protein. The top ten hold around 8.8% of the sample, which has 74,000 or so distinct CDR3 sequences, 45% to 55% seen once. Per germline, CDR1 SEHNR and CDR2 FQNEAQ (reference sequence). Trimming took 7 bases from V and 11 from J, leaving 17 bases between them. The CDR3 runs 12 residues. This sequence joins TRBV7-9 and TRBJ1-1; maybe TRBD1 (6 bases). What was sequenced was sorted CD4+, CD8+, or CD8+CD57+ T cells (not recorded which) from PBMCs. This receptor was taken from a human donor in good health, serving as a control. CDR3 loop: CASTPRGLGAFF. CDR3 DNA: TGTGCCAGCACCCCCCGGGGGCTTGGGGCTTTCTTT.